This T cell receptor beta chain was sequenced for a study of blood T cell repertoires in COVID-19. Across the whole study: Samples representing acute and convalescent COVID-19 were sourced from the United States, Italy and Spain. PBMCs, B-cell-depleted T cells, or T cells provided the cDNA or gDNA that made up the material.

The germline V gene has CDR1 ENHRY and CDR2 SYGVKD. V shed 0 bases, J shed 14 bases, and the junction held 2 bases outside the gene matches. The CDR3 loop spans 13 amino acids. As handled by the study authors: The authors estimated nucleated cell counts from reference gene primer amplification. Using immunoSEQ multiplex PCR, the repertoire was profiled, and TCRdb retains in-frame clones only, with some absent. D and trimming come from the DNA, and the V and J calls and clone size come from that table. The sample includes some 65,000 clones, 80% to 90% of them seen just once. The sequencing input was peripheral blood. This clonotype was sampled from a woman of 80 years or more with active COVID-19. V gene TRBV10-3 combines with J gene TRBJ2-1; 12 bases agree with TRBD2. CDR3 DNA: TGTGCCATCAGTGAGTCCACTAGCGGGGGGAAGTTCTTC. Encoded protein: CAISESTSGGKFF.